This TCR beta chain was identified during a study of read filtering for tumor transcriptome and immune sequencing. V lost 5 bases, J lost 2 bases, and 7 bases stayed unmatched. The CDR3 runs to 16 residues. In germline, CDR1 is SGHTA, CDR2 FQGNSA. From 300 to 400 ng of RNA, a library with molecular barcoded alpha/delta and beta/gamma adaptors was made. TCRdb analysed the reads with MiXCR anew, one entry per CDR3 protein. In the table there are some 43,000 distinct CDR3 sequences, over 10% of which are singletons. The table lists this clonotype with many counts. The rearrangement links TRBV7-2 to TRBJ1-5, with 9 bases aligning to TRBD1. Sequencing used a population of CD138-negative cells sorted from bone marrow. This clonotype was obtained from a donor over 35 with multiple myeloma. CDR3: CASSLGQGGGNQPQHF. As DNA, the CDR3 is TGTGCCAGCAGCCTGGGACAGGGTGGGGGCAATCAGCCCCAGCATTTT.